This T cell receptor (beta chain) was sequenced in a study of neoadjuvant anti-PD-1 for oral cavity cancer. Background on the study: Most patients had three to four biweekly doses of 3 mg/kg nivolumab before resection. The study, taken as a whole, reports: TCR analyses covered only a few patients per response group. Treg/Th17 ratio rose with pretreatment blood and fell with post-treatment tumor TCRbeta clonality.

Noted time point: after neoadjuvant nivolumab, at surgical resection. No culture or expansion preceded analysis of these blood cells. TCRdb's copy holds only in-frame clones and misses some; the assay was immunoSEQ multiplex PCR. The sample yields some 70,000 clones, 85% seen once. To note about this clone: Its antigen is as yet unknown.

The CDR3 totals 15 residues. The V end was cut by 2 bases, the J end by 0 bases, with 12 bases between. Germline CDR1 is SGHRS and CDR2 is YFSETQ. This TCR was recovered from a person between 40 and 80 years old with oral cavity squamous cell carcinoma. The chain joins TRBV5-1 to TRBJ2-7, with a possible D match to TRBD1 (6 bases). Sequenced material: PBMCs, taken after nivolumab (anti-PD-1) treatment. The chain's CDR3 is CASSLPGQSSYEQYF. For the CDR3, the DNA is TGCGCCAGCAGCTTACCCGGACAGAGCTCCTACGAGCAGTACTTC.